Listed below are T cell receptor beta chains from one sample, sequenced in a study of T cells after yellow fever vaccination. TCRdb analysed the 5' RACE reads with MiXCR anew, one entry per CDR3 protein. The table records some 420,000 distinct CDR3 sequences, approximately 19% of them present only once. Source: PBMCs, taken before the yellow fever booster vaccination. The receptor source for this set is a man between 18 and 35 years old who received the YFV17D yellow fever vaccine. The CDR3 runs from the conserved cysteine through the conserved F or W. The D gene is left open where the match is weak. The size field is filled for only some rows; it gives once, few, many or a size class.

j_call: TRBJ2-3; v_call: TRBV29-1; clone_size: -; d_call: TRBD2; cdr3_aa: CSVVPGTSGTDTQYF; cdr3_nt: TGCAGCGTTGTTCCCGGGACTAGCGGCACAGATACGCAGTATTTT
j_call: TRBJ2-3; v_call: TRBV7-7; clone_size: -; d_call: -; cdr3_aa: CASRQRLAPDTQYF; cdr3_nt: TGTGCTAGCAGACAACGACTGGCCCCAGATACGCAGTATTTT
j_call: TRBJ2-2; v_call: TRBV5-1; clone_size: few; d_call: -; cdr3_aa: CASSLAGSRVGELFF; cdr3_nt: TGCGCCAGCAGCTTGGCGGGTAGCAGAGTCGGGGAGCTGTTTTTT
j_call: TRBJ2-3; v_call: TRBV12-5; clone_size: -; d_call: TRBD2; cdr3_aa: CASGAGTDTQYF; cdr3_nt: TGTGCTAGTGGAGCGGGGACAGATACGCAGTATTTT
j_call: TRBJ2-7; v_call: TRBV5-1; clone_size: many; d_call: -; cdr3_aa: CASSFFQAEGEQYF; cdr3_nt: TGCGCCAGCAGCTTTTTCCAGGCAGAGGGCGAGCAGTACTTC
j_call: TRBJ2-3; v_call: TRBV20-1; clone_size: -; d_call: TRBD2; cdr3_aa: CSARGTSGNPDTQYF; cdr3_nt: TGCAGTGCTAGGGGGACTAGCGGGAATCCAGATACGCAGTATTTT
j_call: TRBJ2-3; v_call: TRBV9; clone_size: -; d_call: -; cdr3_aa: CASSVLAYSSTDTQYF; cdr3_nt: TGTGCCAGCAGCGTATTAGCCTACTCTAGCACAGATACGCAGTATTTT
j_call: TRBJ1-1; v_call: TRBV6-5; clone_size: many; d_call: -; cdr3_aa: CASSYGGATEAFF; cdr3_nt: TGTGCCAGCAGTTACGGAGGGGCCACTGAAGCTTTCTTT
j_call: TRBJ2-7; v_call: TRBV15; clone_size: few; d_call: TRBD2; cdr3_aa: CATSRELAGGKQYEQYF; cdr3_nt: TGTGCCACCAGCAGAGAACTAGCGGGGGGAAAACAGTACGAGCAGTACTTC
j_call: TRBJ2-5; v_call: TRBV9; clone_size: few; d_call: TRBD1; cdr3_aa: CASSGQGRGTQYF; cdr3_nt: TGTGCCAGCAGCGGACAGGGCCGCGGGACCCAGTACTTC
j_call: TRBJ2-5; v_call: TRBV20-1; clone_size: few; d_call: -; cdr3_aa: CSARGLGGETQYF; cdr3_nt: TGCAGTGCTAGAGGACTAGGGGGAGAGACCCAGTACTTC
j_call: TRBJ2-4; v_call: TRBV11-2; clone_size: -; d_call: -; cdr3_aa: CASSLSGSKNIQYF; cdr3_nt: TGTGCCAGCAGCTTATCTGGGTCCAAAAACATTCAGTACTTC
j_call: TRBJ2-7; v_call: TRBV4-2; clone_size: few; d_call: TRBD2; cdr3_aa: CASSQGPPTSGGFYEQYF; cdr3_nt: TGTGCCAGCAGCCAAGGACCCCCCACTAGCGGGGGATTCTACGAGCAGTACTTC
j_call: TRBJ2-1; v_call: TRBV11-2; clone_size: few; d_call: -; cdr3_aa: CASSLVTSVSSYNEQFF; cdr3_nt: TGTGCCAGCAGCTTAGTGACCTCGGTAAGCTCCTACAATGAGCAGTTCTTC
j_call: TRBJ2-2; v_call: TRBV15; clone_size: -; d_call: TRBD2; cdr3_aa: CATSRDRLAGATGELFF; cdr3_nt: TGTGCCACCAGCAGAGATCGGCTAGCGGGTGCAACCGGGGAGCTGTTTTTT
j_call: TRBJ2-5; v_call: TRBV12-3/TRBV12-4; clone_size: few; d_call: -; cdr3_aa: CASSLGYQETQYF; cdr3_nt: TGTGCCAGCAGTTTAGGGTACCAAGAGACCCAGTACTTC
j_call: TRBJ2-3; v_call: TRBV29-1; clone_size: -; d_call: -; cdr3_aa: CSVYVDTQYF; cdr3_nt: TGCAGCGTTTATGTTGATACGCAGTATTTT
j_call: TRBJ1-3; v_call: TRBV5-6; clone_size: few; d_call: -; cdr3_aa: CASSKWTGYAGNTIYF; cdr3_nt: TGTGCCAGCAGCAAATGGACCGGGTACGCTGGAAACACCATATATTTT